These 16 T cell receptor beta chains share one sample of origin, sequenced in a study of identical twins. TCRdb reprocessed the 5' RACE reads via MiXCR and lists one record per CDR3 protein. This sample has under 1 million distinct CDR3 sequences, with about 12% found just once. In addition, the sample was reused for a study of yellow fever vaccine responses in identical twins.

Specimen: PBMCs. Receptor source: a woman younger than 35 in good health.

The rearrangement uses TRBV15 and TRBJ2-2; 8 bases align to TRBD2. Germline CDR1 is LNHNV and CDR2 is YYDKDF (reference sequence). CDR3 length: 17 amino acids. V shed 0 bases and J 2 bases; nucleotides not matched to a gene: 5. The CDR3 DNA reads TGTGCCACCAGCAGAGATTCAGCGGGAGTAAACACCGGGGAGCTGTTTTTT. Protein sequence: CATSRDSAGVNTGELFF.

CDR3: CASSYRTGSSYEQYF. The CDR3 nucleotides read TGTGCCAGCAGCTACAGGACAGGGAGCTCCTACGAGCAGTACTTC. The chain combines TRBV7-8 with TRBJ2-7; 8 bases match TRBD1. V lost 4 bases, J lost 0 bases, and 5 bases stayed unmatched. The CDR3 sequence is 15 residues long. CDR1 and CDR2 from the germline V gene are SGHVS and FQNEAQ.

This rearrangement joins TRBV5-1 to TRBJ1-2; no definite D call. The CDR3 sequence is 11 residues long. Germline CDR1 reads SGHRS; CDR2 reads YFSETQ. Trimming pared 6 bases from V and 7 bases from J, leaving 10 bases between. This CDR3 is CASNGRAGYTF. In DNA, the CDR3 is TGCGCCAGCAACGGACGTGCTGGCTACACCTTC.

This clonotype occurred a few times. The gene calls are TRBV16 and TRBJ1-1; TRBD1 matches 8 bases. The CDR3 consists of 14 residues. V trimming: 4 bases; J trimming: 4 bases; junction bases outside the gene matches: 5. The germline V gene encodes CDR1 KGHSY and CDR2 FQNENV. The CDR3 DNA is TGTGCCAGCAGCCGACAGGGGTTCGGCACTGAAGCTTTCTTT. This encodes CASSRQGFGTEAFF.

The chain's CDR3 is CASSQEDSHNQPQHF. DNA for the CDR3: TGCGCCAGCAGCCAAGAGGACAGCCACAATCAGCCCCAGCATTTT. The gene calls are TRBV4-1 and TRBJ1-5; D is perhaps TRBD1 (6 bases). This CDR3 has 15 residues. Trimming removed 0 bases at V and 3 bases at J, with 9 bases between. CDR1 is MGHRA and CDR2 is YSYEKL in the germline V gene.

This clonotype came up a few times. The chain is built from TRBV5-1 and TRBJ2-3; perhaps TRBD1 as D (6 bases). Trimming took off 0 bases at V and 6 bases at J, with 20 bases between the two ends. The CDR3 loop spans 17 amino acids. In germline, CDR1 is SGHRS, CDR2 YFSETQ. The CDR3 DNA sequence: TGCGCCAGCAGCTTGGCCTGGGGGACATCCGAGGCCGATACGCAGTATTTT. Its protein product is CASSLAWGTSEADTQYF.

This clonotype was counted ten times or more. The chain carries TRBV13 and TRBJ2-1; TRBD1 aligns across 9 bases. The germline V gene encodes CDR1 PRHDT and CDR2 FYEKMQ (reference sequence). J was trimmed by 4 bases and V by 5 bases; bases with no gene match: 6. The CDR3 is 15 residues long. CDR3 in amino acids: CASSPFGTGYNEQFF. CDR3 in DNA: TGTGCCAGCAGCCCATTCGGGACAGGGTACAATGAGCAGTTCTTC. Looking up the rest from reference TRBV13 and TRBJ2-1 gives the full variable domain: AAGVIQSPRHLIKEKRETATLKCYPIPRHDTVYWYQQGPGQDPQFLISFYEKMQSDKGSIPDRFSAQQFSDYHSELNMSSLELGDSALYFCASSPFGTGYNEQFFGPGTRLTVL.

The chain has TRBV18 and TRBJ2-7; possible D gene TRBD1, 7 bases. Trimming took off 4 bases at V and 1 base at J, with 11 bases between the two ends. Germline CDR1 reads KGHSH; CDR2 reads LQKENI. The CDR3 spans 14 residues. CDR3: CASSLQGGSYEQYV. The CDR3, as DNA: TGTGCCAGCTCACTCCAGGGGGGATCCTACGAGCAGTACGTC.

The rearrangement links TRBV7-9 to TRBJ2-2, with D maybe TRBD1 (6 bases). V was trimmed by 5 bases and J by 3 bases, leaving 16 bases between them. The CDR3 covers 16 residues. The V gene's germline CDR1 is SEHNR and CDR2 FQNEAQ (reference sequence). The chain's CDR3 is CASSPVRGWYTGELFF. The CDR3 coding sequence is TGTGCCAGCAGCCCCGTGAGGGGGTGGTACACCGGGGAGCTGTTTTTT.

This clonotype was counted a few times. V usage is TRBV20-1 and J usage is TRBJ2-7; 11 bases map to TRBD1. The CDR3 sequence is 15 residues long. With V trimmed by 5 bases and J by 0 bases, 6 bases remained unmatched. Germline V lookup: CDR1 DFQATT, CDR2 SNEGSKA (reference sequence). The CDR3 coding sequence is TGCAGTGCTGGGGGACAGGGGGAGACCTCCTACGAGCAGTACGTC. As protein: CSAGGQGETSYEQYV.

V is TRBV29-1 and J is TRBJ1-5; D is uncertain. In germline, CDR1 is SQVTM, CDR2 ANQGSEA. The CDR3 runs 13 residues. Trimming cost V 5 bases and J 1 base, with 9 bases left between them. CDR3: CSVSGQSNQPQHF. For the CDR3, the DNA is TGCAGCGTTAGCGGGCAGAGCAATCAGCCCCAGCATTTT.

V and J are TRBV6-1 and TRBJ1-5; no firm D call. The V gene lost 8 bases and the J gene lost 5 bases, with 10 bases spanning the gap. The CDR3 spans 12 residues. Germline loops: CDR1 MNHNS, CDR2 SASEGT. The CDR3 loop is CASSKTDQPQHF. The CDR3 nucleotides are TGTGCCAGCTCAAAAACGGATCAGCCCCAGCATTTT.

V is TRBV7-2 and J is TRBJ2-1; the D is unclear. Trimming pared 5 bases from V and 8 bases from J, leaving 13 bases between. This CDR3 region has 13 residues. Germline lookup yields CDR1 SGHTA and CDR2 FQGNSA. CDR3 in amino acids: CASSQQQVDEQFF. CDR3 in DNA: TGTGCCAGCAGCCAACAACAAGTGGATGAGCAGTTCTTC.

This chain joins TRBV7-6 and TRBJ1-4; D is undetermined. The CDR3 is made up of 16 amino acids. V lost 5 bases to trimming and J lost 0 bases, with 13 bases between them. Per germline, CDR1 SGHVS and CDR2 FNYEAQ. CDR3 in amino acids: CASSHEMVSTNEKLFF. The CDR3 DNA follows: TGTGCCAGCAGCCATGAAATGGTCTCAACTAATGAAAAACTGTTTTTT.

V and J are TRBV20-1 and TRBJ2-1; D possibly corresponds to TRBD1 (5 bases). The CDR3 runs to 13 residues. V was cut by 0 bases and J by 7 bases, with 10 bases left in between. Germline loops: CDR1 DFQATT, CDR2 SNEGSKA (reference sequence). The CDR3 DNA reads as TGCAGTGCTAGAGACGTAGGGGCTAATGAGCAGTTCTTC. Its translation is CSARDVGANEQFF.

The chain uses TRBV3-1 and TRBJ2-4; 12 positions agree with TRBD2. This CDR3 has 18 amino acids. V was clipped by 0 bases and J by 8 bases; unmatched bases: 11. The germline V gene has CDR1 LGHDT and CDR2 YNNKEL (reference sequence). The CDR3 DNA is TGTGCCAGCAGCCAAGATCCCCCTAGCGGGAGGGTCCGGGACATTCAGTACTTC. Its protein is CASSQDPPSGRVRDIQYF.